The present T cell receptor beta chain was sequenced within a study of shared clonotypes between healthy human individuals. Study-level information: CD4 naive and CD4 memory each took three plates per donor, while CD8 naive took two and CD8 memory one.

TCRdb keeps only in-frame clones here, not all; method: immunoSEQ multiplex PCR. The sample consists of about 870,000 clones, about 91% of them appearing once. Naive-designated CD8 cells lacked CD45RO, were positively enriched for CCR7, and omitted terminally differentiated effector memory CD45RA+ cells. CDR1 MNHEY and CDR2 SMNVEV come from the germline V gene (reference sequence). The V gene lost 4 bases and the J gene lost 3 bases, with 16 bases spanning the gap. CDR3 length: 15 residues. The J gene is TRBJ2-7, the V gene TRBV27; maybe TRBD2 (5 bases). This receptor was obtained from a man between 25 and 39 years old in good health. The specimen was naive CD8+ T cells sorted from blood. CDR3 region: CASSSRPSLNYEQYF. The CDR3, as DNA: TGTGCCAGCAGTTCCCGCCCTAGCCTAAACTACGAGCAGTACTTC.